Below are 27 T cell receptor beta chains sequenced from a single sample in a study of T cells in Graves' hyperthyroidism and ophthalmopathy. Regions amplified from RNA transcripts were the TCR beta CDR3 regions. The TCR CDR3 was amplified in a first-round RT-PCR using the HTBI primer set. MiXCR, applied by TCRdb to the multiplex PCR reads, yields one record per CDR3 protein. The sample includes 490,000 or so distinct CDR3 sequences, about 20% seen only once; the top ten take 47%. The material sequenced was blood. Receptors originate from a man aged 35 to 55 with Graves' ophthalmopathy.

This clonotype was seen repeatedly, ten times or more. This rearrangement joins TRBV7-9 to TRBJ2-7; 9 nucleotides line up with TRBD1. After removal of 2 bases from V and 3 bases from J, the junction contained 2 bases not matched to a gene. Germline CDR1 and CDR2: SEHNR and FQNEAQ (reference sequence). The CDR3 consists of 14 residues. CDR3 loop: CASSLRQGDYEQYF. Here the CDR3 DNA reads TGTGCCAGCAGCTTACGACAGGGGGACTACGAGCAGTACTTC.

This chain connects TRBV7-2 to TRBJ1-3; unclear D gene. This CDR3 is built from 15 residues. Trimming left V 4 bases short and J 0 bases short, with 10 bases between. Germline-derived CDR1 and CDR2 are SGHTA and FQGNSA. In DNA form, the CDR3 reads TGTGCCAGCAGCTCCACTGAATTCTCTGGAAACACCATATATTTT. Its translation is CASSSTEFSGNTIYF.

The chain recombines TRBV10-2 with TRBJ2-1; TRBD2 matches 9 bases. The CDR3 is 15 amino acids. Germline loops: CDR1 WSHSY, CDR2 SAAADI. The V and J ends lost 7 bases and 9 bases, in that order; junction bases with no gene match: 13. CDR3 loop: CASTQAASGIGEQFF. In DNA, the CDR3 is TGCGCCAGCACCCAAGCGGCTAGCGGGATTGGTGAGCAGTTCTTC.

The chain is built from TRBV30 and TRBJ2-3; 14 nucleotides match TRBD2. This CDR3 contains 16 residues. Germline lookup yields CDR1 GTSNPN and CDR2 SVGIG (reference sequence). V shed 2 bases and J 4 bases; nucleotides not matched to a gene: 5. CDR3 DNA sequence: TGTGCCTGGAGTCCCGGGACTAGCGGGGGTTCAGATACGCAGTATTTT. Translation gives CAWSPGTSGGSDTQYF.

This clonotype was seen many times. The chain couples TRBV3-1 to TRBJ2-1; 8 bases map to TRBD1. This CDR3 spans 15 amino acids. CDR1 is LGHDT, CDR2 YNNKEL, per germline (reference sequence). V gave up 4 bases and J gave up 5 bases; unmatched junction bases: 7. The CDR3 bases are TGTGCCAGCAGCCTCGGACAGGGTAGGCACAATGAGCAGTTCTTC. Encoded protein: CASSLGQGRHNEQFF.

The chain links TRBV4-3 to TRBJ1-4, with D possibly being TRBD1 (5 bases). Germline lookup yields CDR1 LGHNA and CDR2 YSLEER. The CDR3 extends over 18 amino acids. V lost 7 bases and J lost 0, with 21 bases in between. CDR3 loop: CASKRSAGSGATNEKLFF. The CDR3, as DNA: TGCGCCAGCAAGAGGTCCGCAGGGAGTGGCGCAACTAATGAAAAACTGTTTTTT.

Many counts were recorded for this clonotype. The V gene is TRBV30, the J gene TRBJ2-1; D gene ambiguous. CDR1 is GTSNPN and CDR2 is SVGIG in the germline V gene (reference sequence). The CDR3 consists of 11 residues. V was shortened by 4 bases and J by 7 bases, with 8 bases between the two germline ends. The CDR3 DNA reads TGTGCCTGGATTCGGCTGAATGAGCAGTTCTTC. This gives the protein CAWIRLNEQFF.

The gene calls are TRBV28 and TRBJ1-5; D is unclear. CDR3 length equals 14 residues. Per germline, CDR1 MDHEN and CDR2 SYDVKM. Trimming cost V 2 bases and J 3 bases, with 8 bases left between them. This CDR3 reads CASSLSGINQPQHF. CDR3 coding DNA: TGTGCCAGCAGTTTAAGTGGTATCAATCAGCCCCAGCATTTT.

The J gene is TRBJ2-4, the V gene TRBV28; 16 bases map to TRBD2. J lost 1 base, V lost 5 bases, and 8 bases had no gene match. The CDR3 extends over 19 amino acids. CDR1 and CDR2 (germline): MDHEN, SYDVKM. The CDR3 DNA reads as TGTGCCAGCAGTCCGCTGGGACTAGCGGGAGGGCATGCCAAAAACATTCAGTACTTC. Its translation: CASSPLGLAGGHAKNIQYF.

In DNA form, the CDR3 reads TGTGCCACCGGGACAGGGGTAGGGGAGCTGTTTTTT. Amino acid sequence: CATGTGVGELFF. The chain combines TRBV24-1 with TRBJ2-2, with TRBD1 identical over 10 bases. The CDR3 sequence is 12 residues long. Unmatched junction bases numbered 2, after V lost 9 bases and J lost 8 bases. The germline V gene encodes CDR1 KGHDR and CDR2 SFDVKD.

In its sample, this clonotype was seen a few times. V and J are TRBV18 and TRBJ2-7, with a weak D call TRBD1 (6 bases). CDR1 KGHSH and CDR2 LQKENI come from the germline V gene. Between the trimmed V and J ends, which lost 3 bases and 1 base, there was a span of 13 bases. The CDR3 runs to 15 residues. The DNA of the CDR3 is TGTGCCAGCTCACCTCAGAGCGACAGGTCCTACGAGCAGTACTTC. Its translation: CASSPQSDRSYEQYF.

This sequence joins TRBV6-5 and TRBJ2-7, with D tentatively TRBD2 (6 bases). Trimming took 2 bases from V and 3 from J, leaving 17 bases between them. Germline CDR1 reads MNHEY; CDR2 reads SVGAGI. The CDR3 covers 16 residues. DNA of the CDR3: TGTGCCAGCAGTTACCTTCCCGCCGGGACTGGCTACGAGCAGTACTTC. It yields the protein CASSYLPAGTGYEQYF.

V and J are TRBV30 and TRBJ2-1; D remains unclear. Trimming removed 2 bases at V and 9 bases at J, with 14 bases between. The CDR3 spans 13 residues. Germline-derived CDR1 and CDR2 are GTSNPN and SVGIG (reference sequence). The DNA of the CDR3 is TGTGCCTGGAGTACGTCGTTAGGGCCTGAGCAGTTCTTC. Translated: CAWSTSLGPEQFF.

The V call is TRBV4-1, the J call TRBJ1-5; TRBD1 might be the D (5 bases). This CDR3 contains 16 residues. Trimming removed 1 base from V and 3 bases from J, with 13 bases in between. The V gene's germline CDR1 is MGHRA and CDR2 YSYEKL. CDR3 DNA sequence: TGCGCCAGCAGCCAAGTTCCCGGACAAGTCAATCAGCCCCAGCATTTT. Its protein is CASSQVPGQVNQPQHF.

The rearrangement links TRBV2 to TRBJ1-5, with D perhaps matching TRBD1 (6 bases). Trimming took off 2 bases at V and 4 bases at J, with 12 bases between the two ends. In germline, CDR1 is SNHLY, CDR2 FYNNEI. The CDR3 totals 15 residues. CDR3: CASSERSGANQPQHF. CDR3 nucleotides: TGTGCCAGCAGTGAAAGGTCAGGGGCAAATCAGCCCCAGCATTTT. The entire variable domain, with the rest obtained from reference TRBV2 and TRBJ1-5, is as follows: EPEVTQTPSHQVTQMGQEVILRCVPISNHLYFYWYRQILGQKVEFLVSFYNNEISEKSEIFDDQFSVERPDGSNFTLKIRSTKLEDSAMYFCASSERSGANQPQHFGDGTRLSIL.

The gene calls are TRBV5-8 and TRBJ1-2, with TRBD1 matching over 9 bases. V shed 0 bases and J 1 base; nucleotides not matched to a gene: 4. CDR1 SGHTS and CDR2 YDEGEE come from the germline V gene. The CDR3 is made up of 16 amino acids. The CDR3 region has the DNA TGTGCCAGCAGCTTGGTCGGGGACAGGGTTAACTATGGCTACACCTTC. This sequence encodes CASSLVGDRVNYGYTF.

Ten or more counts support this clonotype. This chain's CDR3 is CSASQDRGRSNQPQHF. CDR3 in DNA: TGCAGTGCTAGCCAGGACAGGGGAAGGAGCAATCAGCCCCAGCATTTT. The chain links TRBV20-1 to TRBJ1-5; TRBD1 aligns across 9 bases. Germline CDR1 DFQATT, CDR2 SNEGSKA (reference sequence). This CDR3 is built from 16 residues. Losses at the gene ends were 3 bases for V and 1 base for J; bases not matched to a gene: 7.

The chain combines TRBV19 with TRBJ1-6; no definite D call. Per the germline V gene, CDR1 is LNHDA and CDR2 is SQIVND (reference sequence). CDR3 size: 14 residues. The germline V and J ends were trimmed by 7 bases and 3 bases, with 10 bases remaining between them. CDR3 DNA: TGTGCCAGTACCGCGGGCCGCTATAATTCACCCCTCCACTTT. Amino acid sequence: CASTAGRYNSPLHF. Full variable domain (outside the CDR3, taken from reference TRBV19 and TRBJ1-6): DGGITQSPKYLFRKEGQNVTLSCEQNLNHDAMYWYRQDPGQGLRLIYYSQIVNDFQKGDIAEGYSVSREKKESFPLTVTSAQKNPTAFYLCASTAGRYNSPLHFGNGTRLTVT.

The CDR3 sequence is CASSTGPESYEQYF. The CDR3 DNA sequence: TGCGCCAGCAGCACCGGACCGGAGTCCTACGAGCAGTACTTC. The chain joins TRBV5-1 to TRBJ2-7; no reliable D call. V gave up 4 bases and J gave up 1 base, with 12 bases separating them. The V gene's germline CDR1 is SGHRS and CDR2 YFSETQ. CDR3 length equals 14 residues.

This clonotype was seen repeatedly, ten times or more. V and J are TRBV27 and TRBJ2-7, with 7 bases lining up with TRBD2. The V segment lost 5 bases and the J segment 0 bases; nucleotides outside the gene matches: 16. CDR1 is MNHEY and CDR2 is SMNVEV in the germline V gene (reference sequence). The CDR3 totals 18 residues. The CDR3 DNA follows: TGTGCCAGCAGTCCCTCCCGGGGCTTCAGCGGGGTCTCCTACGAGCAGTACTTC. Translated, it gives CASSPSRGFSGVSYEQYF.

This clonotype has at least ten counts. The CDR3 DNA sequence: TGTGCCAGCAGCTTAGGGACAGCAGACAATGAGCAGTTCTTC. Amino acids: CASSLGTADNEQFF. J is TRBJ2-1 and V is TRBV11-2; D perhaps matches TRBD1 (6 bases). Deletions cut 1 base from V and 5 bases from J, with 9 bases between. Germline V gives CDR1 SGHAT, CDR2 FQNNGV. CDR3 length equals 14 residues.

This clonotype showed up many times. The chain carries TRBV7-9 and TRBJ1-2; D ambiguous. Trimming removed 6 bases at V and 8 bases at J, with 13 bases between. CDR1 is SEHNR, CDR2 FQNEAQ, per germline (reference sequence). The CDR3 has 12 residues. The CDR3 DNA reads TGTGCCAGCAGTCGGGCTTCGGGGGGCTACACCTTC. It yields the protein CASSRASGGYTF.

There are many counts of this clonotype. The chain joins TRBV11-2 to TRBJ2-5; 8 nucleotides align to TRBD2. The CDR3 has 16 residues. The V gene end was trimmed by 5 bases and the J gene end by 0 bases; junction bases not matched to a gene: 8. Per germline, CDR1 SGHAT and CDR2 FQNNGV. Written as DNA, the CDR3 is TGTGCCAGCAGCCGGGGGGGGGGACCATACCAAGAGACCCAGTACTTC. The encoded protein is CASSRGGGPYQETQYF.

This clonotype was seen a few times. The chain carries TRBV30 and TRBJ2-7; D perhaps matches TRBD2 (7 bases). V was trimmed by 5 bases and J by 4 bases, leaving 24 bases between them. The CDR3 contains 16 residues. Germline-derived CDR1 and CDR2 are GTSNPN and SVGIG (reference sequence). The chain's CDR3 is CAWGPGWGGLGYEQYF. Written as DNA, the CDR3 is TGTGCCTGGGGGCCGGGGTGGGGGGGCCTAGGGTACGAGCAGTACTTC.

V usage is TRBV4-3 and J usage is TRBJ2-7, with D perhaps TRBD1 (6 bases). The germline V and J ends were trimmed by 0 bases and 1 base, with 10 bases remaining between them. The CDR3 is 15 residues long. The germline CDR1 and CDR2 sequences are LGHNA and YSLEER. In nucleotides, the CDR3 is TGCGCCAGCAGCCAAGAGCAGGGGCGGTCCTACGAGCAGTACTTC. Protein: CASSQEQGRSYEQYF.

A word on this clonotype: A single base separates this from a much larger clone, so it may be a read error. The gene calls are TRBV7-8 and TRBJ2-7, with D perhaps TRBD1 (5 bases). This CDR3 has 15 residues. Germline lookup yields CDR1 SGHVS and CDR2 FQNEAQ. V lost 4 bases and J 4 bases, leaving 17 bases between the germline ends. CDR3 bases: TGTGCCAGCAGCTCAGCGCAAGGGGTCCTATACGAGCAGTACTTC. It yields the protein CASSSAQGVLYEQYF.

This clonotype appeared a few times. The chain carries TRBV7-9 and TRBJ2-1; weak D call: TRBD2 (6 bases). V lost 1 base to trimming and J lost 7 bases, with 14 bases between them. Germline CDR1 reads SEHNR; CDR2 reads FQNEAQ (reference sequence). This CDR3 comprises 15 residues. CDR3 region: CASSLVDRDWNEQFF. CDR3 nucleotides: TGTGCCAGCAGCTTAGTAGACCGGGACTGGAATGAGCAGTTCTTC.